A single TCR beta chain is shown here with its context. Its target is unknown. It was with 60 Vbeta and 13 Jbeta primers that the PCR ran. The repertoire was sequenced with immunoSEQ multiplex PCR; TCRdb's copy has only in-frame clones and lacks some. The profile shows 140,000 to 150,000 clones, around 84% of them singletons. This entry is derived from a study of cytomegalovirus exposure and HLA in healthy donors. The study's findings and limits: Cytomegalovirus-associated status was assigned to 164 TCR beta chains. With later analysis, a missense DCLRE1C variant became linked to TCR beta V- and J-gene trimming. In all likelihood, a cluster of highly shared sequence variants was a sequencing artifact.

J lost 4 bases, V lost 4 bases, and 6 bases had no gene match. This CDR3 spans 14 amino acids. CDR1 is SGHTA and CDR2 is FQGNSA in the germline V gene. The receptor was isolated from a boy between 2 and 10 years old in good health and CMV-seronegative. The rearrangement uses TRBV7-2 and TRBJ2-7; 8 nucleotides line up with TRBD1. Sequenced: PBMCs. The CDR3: CASSSGTGGYEQYF. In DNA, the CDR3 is TGTGCCAGCAGCTCCGGGACAGGAGGGTACGAGCAGTACTTC.